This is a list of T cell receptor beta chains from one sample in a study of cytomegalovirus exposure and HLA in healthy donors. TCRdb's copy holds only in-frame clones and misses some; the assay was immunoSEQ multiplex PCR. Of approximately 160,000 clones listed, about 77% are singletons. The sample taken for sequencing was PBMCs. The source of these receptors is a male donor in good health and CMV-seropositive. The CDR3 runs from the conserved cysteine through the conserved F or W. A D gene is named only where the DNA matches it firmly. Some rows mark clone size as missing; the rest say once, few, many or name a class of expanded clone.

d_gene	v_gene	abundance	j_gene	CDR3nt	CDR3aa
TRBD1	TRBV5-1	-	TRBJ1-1	TGCGCCAGCAGCGGGGGACAGGGCAACCGCCCTAACACTGAAGCTTTCTTT	CASSGGQGNRPNTEAFF
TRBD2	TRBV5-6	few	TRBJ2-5	TGTGCCAGCAGCTTGGCCGGACTAGTGGAGACCCAGTACTTC	CASSLAGLVETQYF
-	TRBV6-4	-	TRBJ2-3	TGTGCCAGCAGTAACAAGGGAGGGGGTACAGATACGCAGTATTTT	CASSNKGGGTDTQYF
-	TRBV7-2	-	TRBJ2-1	TGTGCCAGCAGCTTACGCCTCATGAGCTCCTACAATGAGCAGTTCTTC	CASSLRLMSSYNEQFF
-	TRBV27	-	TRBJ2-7	TGTGCCAGCAGTTTAAACAGGGAAATCTACGAGCAGTACTTC	CASSLNREIYEQYF
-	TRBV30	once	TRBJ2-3	TGTGCCTGGAGTATCGCAGGGATGGACACAGATACGCAGTATTTT	CAWSIAGMDTDTQYF
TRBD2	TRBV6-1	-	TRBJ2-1	TGTGCCAGCAGTGACACGGGACTAGCGCGAGCCAATGAGCAGTTCTTC	CASSDTGLARANEQFF
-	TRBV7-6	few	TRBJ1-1	TGTGCCAGCAGCTCGATCAAGACGGGTGGAGAAGCTTTCTTT	CASSSIKTGGEAFF
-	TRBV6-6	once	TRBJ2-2	TGTGCCAGCAGTTACCTAAGACAGAGTTTCACCGGGGAGCTGTTTTTT	CASSYLRQSFTGELFF
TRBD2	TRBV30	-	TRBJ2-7	TGTGCCTGGAGTGAGGGCGGGGGCTCCTACGAGCAGTACTTC	CAWSEGGGSYEQYF
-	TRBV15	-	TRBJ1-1	TGTGCCACCAGGACTAGACAGCCGCTGAACACTGAAGCTTTCTTT	CATRTRQPLNTEAFF
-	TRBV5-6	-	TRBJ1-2	TGTGCCAGCACCTCCGGGAGGGAAGGCGGCTACACCTTC	CASTSGREGGYTF
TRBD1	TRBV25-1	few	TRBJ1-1	TGTGCCAGCAGTGATACAGGGGATATCACTGAAGCTTTCTTT	CASSDTGDITEAFF
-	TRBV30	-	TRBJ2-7	TGTGCCTGGAGCCGACCCCCTAGCCACGAGCAGTACTTC	CAWSRPPSHEQYF
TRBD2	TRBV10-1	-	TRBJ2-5	TGCGCCAGCAGTGACAGGCTAGCGGGGGTAGAGACCCAGTACTTC	CASSDRLAGVETQYF
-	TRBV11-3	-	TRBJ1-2	TGTGCCAGCAGATATTCTAGTAGTTCTAAAGGCTACACCTTC	CASRYSSSSKGYTF